The 12 T cell receptor beta chains below all came from one sample that was sequenced in a study of shared clonotypes between healthy human individuals. Assay: immunoSEQ multiplex PCR; the TCRdb copy retains only in-frame clones and omits some. The data show 2,100,000 or so clones, approximately 96% seen once. Sequenced material: naive CD4+ T cells sorted from blood. The subset here: CD45RA+ positively selected. The receptors were gathered from a man aged 18 to 29 in good health.

CDR3 protein: CATSRGQGGTYEQYF. In nucleotides, the CDR3 is TGTGCCACCAGCAGAGGACAGGGGGGGACCTACGAGCAGTACTTC. The J gene is TRBJ2-7, the V gene TRBV15; 9 bases agree with TRBD1. The CDR3 is 15 amino acids. Trimming removed 1 base from V and 2 bases from J; junction bases left unmatched: 3. Germline CDR1 LNHNV, CDR2 YYDKDF (reference sequence).

This chain joins TRBV4-1 and TRBJ2-3; TRBD2 is a possible D gene (6 bases). Per germline, CDR1 MGHRA and CDR2 YSYEKL. V lost 5 bases and J lost 1, with 16 bases in between. The CDR3 length is 16 residues. The CDR3 loop is CASSKGFGRGTDTQYF. The CDR3 nucleotides read TGCGCCAGCAGCAAAGGGTTCGGGAGAGGCACAGATACGCAGTATTTT.

The chain recombines TRBV15 with TRBJ2-2, with a possible D match to TRBD1 (5 bases). This CDR3 has 15 residues. Deletions cut 0 bases from V and 4 bases from J, with 9 bases between. CDR1 LNHNV and CDR2 YYDKDF come from the germline V gene (reference sequence). The CDR3 DNA is TGTGCCACCAGCAGAGATGGCAGGGCCACCGGGGAGCTGTTTTTT. Translation: CATSRDGRATGELFF.

There are a few counts of this clone. The CDR3 coding sequence is TGTGCCAGCAGCGTAGGGTTGGGGGCCTACAATGAGCAGTTCTTC. Its translation is CASSVGLGAYNEQFF. The rearrangement links TRBV9 to TRBJ2-1; D assignment may be TRBD1 or TRBD2 (5 bases each). The CDR3 loop spans 15 amino acids. V lost 0 bases and J 2 bases, leaving 9 bases between the germline ends. CDR1 and CDR2 (germline): SGDLS, YYNGEE.

To note about this clone: The same CDR3 can be traced to other DNA sequences in this sample. The chain couples TRBV5-1 to TRBJ1-2, with TRBD1 identical over 7 bases. The CDR3 contains 14 residues. Losses at the gene ends were 4 bases for V and 1 base for J; bases not matched to a gene: 4. Germline CDR1 reads SGHRS; CDR2 reads YFSETQ. CDR3 loop: CASSPGDSNYGYTF. The DNA for the CDR3 is TGCGCCAGCAGCCCCGGGGACAGTAACTATGGCTACACCTTC.

This rearrangement joins TRBV7-2 to TRBJ1-5, with D perhaps matching TRBD1 (6 bases). The CDR3 is 16 residues long. Germline assignment: CDR1 SGHTA and CDR2 FQGNSA. The germline V and J ends were trimmed by 1 base and 1 base, with 11 bases remaining between them. CDR3 region: CASSLVGGQSNQPQHF. CDR3 sequence (DNA): TGTGCCAGCAGCTTAGTCGGCGGACAGAGCAATCAGCCCCAGCATTTT.

Only one count was recorded for this clone. This sequence joins TRBV30 and TRBJ1-2, with 8 bases aligning to TRBD1. Germline V gene sequence: CDR1 GTSNPN, CDR2 SVGIG (reference sequence). The CDR3 contains 13 residues. Unmatched junction bases numbered 8, after V lost 4 bases and J lost 7 bases. The CDR3 DNA reads TGTGCCTGGACGGACAGGGAGGACTTTGGCTACACCTTC. Protein: CAWTDREDFGYTF.

The rearrangement uses TRBV7-9 and TRBJ2-1; maybe TRBD2 (5 bases). CDR1 SEHNR and CDR2 FQNEAQ come from the germline V gene (reference sequence). The CDR3 consists of 13 residues. With 5 bases removed from V and 7 bases from J, the gap between germline ends came to 12 bases. CDR3 coding DNA: TGTGCCAGCAGCGTAATAGCGAGAAATGAGCAGTTCTTC. Protein sequence: CASSVIARNEQFF.

In DNA form, the CDR3 reads TGTGCCAGCAGCGTAGACGCCCCATCTACAGGGAACCTTGGGGCCAACGTCCTGACTTTC. Amino acids: CASSVDAPSTGNLGANVLTF. This chain joins TRBV9 and TRBJ2-6; a possible D gene is TRBD1 (6 bases). In germline, CDR1 is SGDLS, CDR2 YYNGEE. V shed 0 bases and J shed 3 bases, with 22 bases lying between them. The CDR3 sequence is 20 residues long.

Turning to this clone: Additional DNA sequences in this sample encode the identical CDR3. The chain employs TRBV6-1 and TRBJ2-2; the D gene is possibly TRBD1 (5 bases). The V gene's germline CDR1 is MNHNS and CDR2 SASEGT. This CDR3 region has 14 residues. V shed 2 bases and J shed 3 bases, with 7 bases lying between them. Here the CDR3 reads CASSEQGYTGELFF. In DNA, the CDR3 is TGTGCCAGCAGTGAACAGGGTTACACCGGGGAGCTGTTTTTT.

This sequence joins TRBV11-1 and TRBJ2-1; D is ambiguous. Trimming took 3 bases from V and 1 from J, leaving 10 bases between them. Germline loops: CDR1 SGHAT, CDR2 FQDESV (reference sequence). The CDR3 has 15 residues. This CDR3 reads CASSLGLPSYNEQFF. CDR3 DNA: TGTGCCAGCAGCTTGGGCCTACCTTCCTACAATGAGCAGTTCTTC.

Points on this clone: Distinct nucleotide sequences in the sample also encode this CDR3. This sequence joins TRBV6-1 and TRBJ1-3, with D possibly being TRBD1 (5 bases). Looked up from germline, CDR1 is MNHNS and CDR2 is SASEGT. CDR3 length equals 15 residues. V was cut by 4 bases and J by 0 bases, with 10 bases left in between. CDR3 region: CASSVRGSSGNTIYF. CDR3 bases: TGTGCCAGCAGTGTTAGGGGCTCCTCTGGAAACACCATATATTTT.